This T cell receptor (beta chain) derives from a study of human CD8 memory T cell subsets. Study observations and caveats: The authors found that stem-like memory and precursor exhausted T cell repertoires overlapped minimally.

The starting material, duplicate vials of 150,000 sorted CD8+ T cells per subset, provided the RNA. With regard to this clonotype: Its antigen remains unidentified.

Libraries targeted TCR beta using 5' RACE with UMIs. From its re-call of the 5' RACE reads, TCRdb lists each CDR3 protein once, without DNA. The table lists some 11,000 distinct CDR3 sequences. Germline assignment: CDR1 SGHTA and CDR2 FQGTGA. This CDR3 region has 13 residues. The specimen sequenced was CD8+ T cells from PBMCs. This receptor was taken from a human donor in good health. V is TRBV7-3 and J is TRBJ1-1. The CDR3 sequence is CASSLNGRTEAFF.